The source of this T cell receptor beta chain is a study of blood T cell repertoires in COVID-19. Background on the study: Specimens from acute and convalescent COVID-19 originated in the United States, Italy and Spain.

V was trimmed by 2 bases and J by 4 bases, leaving 20 bases between them. The V gene's germline CDR1 is MDHEN and CDR2 SYDVKM. This CDR3 comprises 17 residues. Authors' methods: For nucleated cells, counts were estimated from reference gene primer amplification. Profiling relied on immunoSEQ multiplex PCR, and the TCRdb table lists in-frame clones only, not all of them. That table gives V, J and clone size, and the DNA gave D and trimming. Here the sample spans nearly 250,000 clones, roughly 79% being singletons. V and J are TRBV28 and TRBJ1-1; D might be TRBD1 (6 bases). Sequencing was done on a sample of peripheral blood. The source is an elderly woman with acute or convalescent COVID-19. CDR3 amino acids: CASSLPHLQGGGTEAFF. The DNA of the CDR3 is TGTGCCAGCAGTTTACCCCACCTACAGGGAGGGGGCACTGAAGCTTTCTTT.